The 7 T cell receptor beta chains given below trace back to one sample, sequenced in a study of blood T cell repertoires in COVID-19. The table came from immunoSEQ multiplex PCR; TCRdb's copy has only in-frame clones and leaves some out. This table has roughly 190,000 clones, more than 65% appearing once. What was sequenced was peripheral blood. The receptors derive from a human donor with acute or convalescent COVID-19. The donor label of this sample is uncertain.

For the CDR3, the DNA is TGCGCCAGCAGCTCGAACAGACTAGATGGCTACACCTTC. Translated, it gives CASSSNRLDGYTF. The gene calls are TRBV5-1 and TRBJ1-2; D unclear. The germline V and J ends were trimmed by 3 bases and 6 bases, with 12 bases remaining between them. This CDR3 contains 13 residues. The germline gives CDR1 SGHRS, CDR2 YFSETQ.

This sequence joins TRBV10-2 and TRBJ1-3, with 8 positions matching TRBD1. Germline V CDR1 and CDR2: WSHSY, SAAADI. V was clipped by 0 bases and J by 3 bases; unmatched bases: 7. CDR3 length: 17 residues. CDR3 nucleotide sequence: TGCGCCAGCAGTGAGTCTAACAGGGGGTTCTTTGGAAACACCATATATTTT. Translation gives CASSESNRGFFGNTIYF.

The V call is TRBV10-1, the J call TRBJ2-3; possibly TRBD2 for D (6 bases). The V end was cut by 2 bases, the J end by 3 bases, with 18 bases between. The CDR3 has 17 amino acids. The germline V gene has CDR1 WNHNN and CDR2 SYGVQD (reference sequence). CDR3: CASSENLGGVGTDTQYF. The DNA of the CDR3 is TGCGCCAGCAGTGAGAATCTGGGGGGAGTCGGGACAGATACGCAGTATTTT.

This clone was seen only once. The rearrangement links TRBV15 to TRBJ1-1, with no clear D. Germline-derived CDR1 and CDR2 are LNHNV and YYDKDF (reference sequence). This CDR3 has 15 amino acids. Trimming removed 0 bases from V and 0 bases from J, with 8 bases in between. CDR3 sequence reads: CATSRDPRMNTEAFF. In DNA form, the CDR3 reads TGTGCCACCAGCAGAGATCCCAGGATGAACACTGAAGCTTTCTTT. Together with reference TRBV15 and TRBJ1-1, the CDR3 gives the full variable domain: DAMVIQNPRYQVTQFGKPVTLSCSQTLNHNVMYWYQQKSSQAPKLLFHYYDKDFNNEADTPDNFQSRRPNTSFCFLDIRSPGLGDTAMYLCATSRDPRMNTEAFFGQGTRLTVV.

This chain joins TRBV19 and TRBJ2-1; 10 nucleotides agree with TRBD2. The V gene end was trimmed by 5 bases and the J gene end by 9 bases; junction bases not matched to a gene: 19. In germline, CDR1 is LNHDA, CDR2 SQIVND (reference sequence). The CDR3 length is 18 residues. CDR3 sequence reads: CASSYRGAGAGGASEQFF. CDR3 DNA sequence: TGTGCCAGTAGTTACCGGGGGGCGGGAGCGGGAGGGGCCAGTGAGCAGTTCTTC. Full variable domain (remainder filled in from reference TRBV19 and TRBJ2-1): DGGITQSPKYLFRKEGQNVTLSCEQNLNHDAMYWYRQDPGQGLRLIYYSQIVNDFQKGDIAEGYSVSREKKESFPLTVTSAQKNPTAFYLCASSYRGAGAGGASEQFFGPGTRLTVL.

J is TRBJ1-2 and V is TRBV12-3 or TRBV12-4; weak D call: TRBD1 (6 bases). V was cut by 8 bases and J by 6 bases, with 13 bases left in between. The CDR3 has 12 amino acids. The chain's CDR3 is CASGRQDNGYTF. CDR3 sequence (DNA): TGTGCCAGCGGGCGACAGGATAATGGCTACACCTTC.

The J gene is TRBJ1-4, the V gene TRBV28; a possible D gene is TRBD1 (6 bases). Germline CDR1 reads MDHEN; CDR2 reads SYDVKM. Trimming took off 3 bases at V and 8 bases at J, with 13 bases between the two ends. CDR3 size: 14 residues. For the CDR3, the DNA is TGTGCCAGCAGTTTCATCAGGGGCGGGGAAAAACTGTTTTTT. It translates to CASSFIRGGEKLFF.